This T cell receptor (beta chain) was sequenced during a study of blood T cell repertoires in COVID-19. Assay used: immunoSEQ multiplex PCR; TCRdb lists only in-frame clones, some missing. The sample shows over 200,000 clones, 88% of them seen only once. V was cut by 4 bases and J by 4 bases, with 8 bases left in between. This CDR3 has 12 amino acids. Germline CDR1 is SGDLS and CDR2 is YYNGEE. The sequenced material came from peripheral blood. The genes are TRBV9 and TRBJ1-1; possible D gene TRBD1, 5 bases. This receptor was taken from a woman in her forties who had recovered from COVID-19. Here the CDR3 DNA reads TGTGCCAGCAGCCCGGGGGTCACTGAAGCTTTCTTT. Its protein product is CASSPGVTEAFF.